The entry below describes one T cell receptor beta chain. Per the germline V gene, CDR1 is MNHEY and CDR2 is SVGAGI. The CDR3 loop spans 12 amino acids. V was shortened by 3 bases and J by 4 bases, with 6 bases between the two germline ends. Repertoires were generated with immunoSEQ multiplex PCR, while TCRdb's copy carries only in-frame clones and drops some. The sample contains tens of thousands of clones, around nine tenths of which appear only once. This sample was included in a study of OX40 agonist ivuxolimab in advanced cancers. The specimen was CD4+ or CD8+ T cells sorted from blood, collected in a trial of the OX40 agonist ivuxolimab. The clonotype was recovered from an adult with an advanced solid tumor such as melanoma, head and neck, liver or kidney cancer. This sequence joins TRBV6-5 and TRBJ1-1; D unresolved. CDR3 loop: CASSYPPTEAFF. The CDR3 DNA follows: TGTGCCAGCAGTTATCCCCCCACTGAAGCTTTCTTT.